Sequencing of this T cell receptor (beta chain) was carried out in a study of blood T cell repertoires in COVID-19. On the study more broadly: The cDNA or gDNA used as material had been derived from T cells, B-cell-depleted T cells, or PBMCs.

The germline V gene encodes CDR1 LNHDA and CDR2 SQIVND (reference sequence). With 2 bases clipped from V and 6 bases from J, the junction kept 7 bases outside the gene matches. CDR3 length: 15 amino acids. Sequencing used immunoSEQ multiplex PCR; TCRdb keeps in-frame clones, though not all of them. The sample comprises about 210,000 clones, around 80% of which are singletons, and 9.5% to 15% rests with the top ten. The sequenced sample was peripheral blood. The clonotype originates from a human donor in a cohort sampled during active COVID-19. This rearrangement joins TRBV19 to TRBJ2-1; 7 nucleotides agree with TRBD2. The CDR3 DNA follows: TGTGCCAGTAGTATACTAGCGGTTAGGGGCAATGAGCAGTTCTTC. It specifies CASSILAVRGNEQFF.